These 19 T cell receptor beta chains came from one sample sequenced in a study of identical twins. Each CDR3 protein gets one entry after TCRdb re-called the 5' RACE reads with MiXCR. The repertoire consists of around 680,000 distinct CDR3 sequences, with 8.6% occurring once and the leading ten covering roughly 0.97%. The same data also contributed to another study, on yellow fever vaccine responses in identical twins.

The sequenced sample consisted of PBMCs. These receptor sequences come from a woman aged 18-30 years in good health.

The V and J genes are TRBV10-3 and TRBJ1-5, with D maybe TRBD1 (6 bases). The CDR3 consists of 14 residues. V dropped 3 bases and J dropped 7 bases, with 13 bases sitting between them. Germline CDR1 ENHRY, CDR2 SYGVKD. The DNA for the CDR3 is TGTGCCATCAGTGACTTACAGGGCCACCAGCCCCAGCATTTT. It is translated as CAISDLQGHQPQHF.

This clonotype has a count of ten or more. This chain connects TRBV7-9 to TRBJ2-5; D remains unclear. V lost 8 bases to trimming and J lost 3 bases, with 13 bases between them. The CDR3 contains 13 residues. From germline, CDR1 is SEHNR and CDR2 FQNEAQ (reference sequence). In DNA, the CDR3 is TGTGCCAGCTCTTCCGGAGAAGAAGAGACCCAGTACTTC. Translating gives CASSSGEEETQYF.

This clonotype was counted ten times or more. CDR3 bases: TGTGCCAGCAATCAGGCGGAATTGCCCTACGAGCAGTACTTC. Translating gives CASNQAELPYEQYF. The V call is TRBV12-3 or TRBV12-4, the J call TRBJ2-7; D gene uncertain. The CDR3 is 14 residues long. V lost 7 bases and J lost 2, with 15 bases in between.

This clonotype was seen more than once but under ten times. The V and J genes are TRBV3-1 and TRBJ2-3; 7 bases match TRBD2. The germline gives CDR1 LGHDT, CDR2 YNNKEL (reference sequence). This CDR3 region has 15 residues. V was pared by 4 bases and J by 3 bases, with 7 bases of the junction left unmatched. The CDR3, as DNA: TGTGCCAGCAGCCCCTCTTTCGGGGGGACAGATACGCAGTATTTT. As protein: CASSPSFGGTDTQYF.

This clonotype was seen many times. CDR3 protein: CASSFISGTEETQYF. The CDR3 nucleotides are TGTGCCAGCAGTTTCATTAGCGGGACCGAAGAGACCCAGTACTTC. The rearrangement links TRBV12-3 or TRBV12-4 to TRBJ2-5; 8 bases line up with TRBD2. CDR3 size: 15 residues. J lost 3 bases, V lost 3 bases, and 6 bases had no gene match.

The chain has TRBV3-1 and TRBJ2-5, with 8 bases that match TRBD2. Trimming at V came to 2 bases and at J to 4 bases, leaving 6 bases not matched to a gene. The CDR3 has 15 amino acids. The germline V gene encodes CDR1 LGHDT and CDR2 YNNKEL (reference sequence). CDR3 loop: CASSQSVAGLETQYF. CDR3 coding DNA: TGTGCCAGCAGCCAATCAGTAGCGGGACTAGAGACCCAGTACTTC.

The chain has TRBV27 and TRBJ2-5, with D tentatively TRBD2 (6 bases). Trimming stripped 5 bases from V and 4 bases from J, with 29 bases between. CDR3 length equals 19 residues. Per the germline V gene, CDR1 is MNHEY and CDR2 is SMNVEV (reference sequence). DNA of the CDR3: TGTGCCAGCAGTCTACCCCCGCGGGGAGTCCCGGTGTCCATAGAGACCCAGTACTTC. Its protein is CASSLPPRGVPVSIETQYF.

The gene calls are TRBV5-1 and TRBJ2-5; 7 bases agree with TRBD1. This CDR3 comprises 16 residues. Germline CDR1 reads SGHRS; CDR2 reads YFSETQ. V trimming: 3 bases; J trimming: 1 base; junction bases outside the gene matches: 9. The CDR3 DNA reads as TGCGCCAGCAGCTCGGGACAGACACCTCCCCAAGAGACCCAGTACTTC. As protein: CASSSGQTPPQETQYF.

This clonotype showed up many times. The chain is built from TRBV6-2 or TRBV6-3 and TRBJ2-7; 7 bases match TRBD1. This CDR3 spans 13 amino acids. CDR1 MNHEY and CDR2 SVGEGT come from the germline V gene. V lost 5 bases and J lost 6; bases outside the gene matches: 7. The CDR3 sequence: CASSTGQRGEQYF. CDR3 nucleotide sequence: TGTGCCAGCAGTACGGGACAGCGTGGCGAGCAGTACTTC.

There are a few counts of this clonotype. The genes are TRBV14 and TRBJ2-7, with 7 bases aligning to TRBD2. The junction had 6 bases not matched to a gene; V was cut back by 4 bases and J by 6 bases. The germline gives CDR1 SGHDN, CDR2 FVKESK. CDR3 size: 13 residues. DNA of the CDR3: TGTGCCAGCAGCCGGTGGGGAGGGACCGAGCAGTACTTC. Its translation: CASSRWGGTEQYF. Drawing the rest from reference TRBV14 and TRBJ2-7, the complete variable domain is EAGVTQFPSHSVIEKGQTVTLRCDPISGHDNLYWYRRVMGKEIKFLLHFVKESKQDESGMPNNRFLAERTGGTYSTLKVQPAELEDSGVYFCASSRWGGTEQYFGPGTRLTVT.

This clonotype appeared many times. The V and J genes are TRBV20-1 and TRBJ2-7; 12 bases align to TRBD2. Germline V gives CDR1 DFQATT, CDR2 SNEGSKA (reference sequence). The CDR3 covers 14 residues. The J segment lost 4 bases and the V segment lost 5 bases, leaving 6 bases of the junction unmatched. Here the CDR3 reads CSAGTSGRIYEQYF. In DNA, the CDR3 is TGCAGTGCTGGTACTAGCGGGAGGATATACGAGCAGTACTTC.

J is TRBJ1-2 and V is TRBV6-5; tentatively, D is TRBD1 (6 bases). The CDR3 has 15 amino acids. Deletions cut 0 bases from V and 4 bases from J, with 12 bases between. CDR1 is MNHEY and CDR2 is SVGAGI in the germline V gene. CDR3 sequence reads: CASSYSGGQLYGYTF. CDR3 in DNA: TGTGCCAGCAGTTACTCGGGTGGACAGCTCTATGGCTACACCTTC.

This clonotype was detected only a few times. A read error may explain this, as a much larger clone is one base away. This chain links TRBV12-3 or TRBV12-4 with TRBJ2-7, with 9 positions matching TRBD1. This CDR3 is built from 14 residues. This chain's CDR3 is CASSLGTGVYGQYF. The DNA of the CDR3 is TGTGCCAGCAGTTTAGGGACAGGGGTCTACGGGCAGTACTTC.

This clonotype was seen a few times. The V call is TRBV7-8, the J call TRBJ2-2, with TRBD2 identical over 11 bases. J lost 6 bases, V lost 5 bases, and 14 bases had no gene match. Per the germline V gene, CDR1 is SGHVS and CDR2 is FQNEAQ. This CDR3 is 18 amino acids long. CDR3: CASSKISRPLAGAGELFF. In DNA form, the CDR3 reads TGTGCCAGCAGCAAGATAAGCCGCCCACTAGCGGGAGCCGGGGAGCTGTTTTTT.

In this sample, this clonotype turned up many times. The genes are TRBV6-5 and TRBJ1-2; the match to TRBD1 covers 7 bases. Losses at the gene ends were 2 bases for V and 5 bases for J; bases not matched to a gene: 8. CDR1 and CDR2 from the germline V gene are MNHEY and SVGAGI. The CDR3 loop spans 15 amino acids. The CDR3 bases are TGTGCCAGCAGTTACGCAGAAACAGGGGTGTATGGCTACACCTTC. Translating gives CASSYAETGVYGYTF.

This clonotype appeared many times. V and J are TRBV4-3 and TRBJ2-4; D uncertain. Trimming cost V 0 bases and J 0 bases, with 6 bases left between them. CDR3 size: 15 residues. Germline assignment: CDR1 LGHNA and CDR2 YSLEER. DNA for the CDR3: TGCGCCAGCAGCCAAGATGGGGAAGCCAAAAACATTCAGTACTTC. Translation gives CASSQDGEAKNIQYF.

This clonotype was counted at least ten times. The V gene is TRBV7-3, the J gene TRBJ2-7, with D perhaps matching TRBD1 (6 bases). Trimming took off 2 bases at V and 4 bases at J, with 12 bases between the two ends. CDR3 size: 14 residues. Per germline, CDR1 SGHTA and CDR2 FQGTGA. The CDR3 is CASSLFPGEYEQYF. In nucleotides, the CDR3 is TGTGCCAGCAGCTTATTTCCAGGGGAATACGAGCAGTACTTC.

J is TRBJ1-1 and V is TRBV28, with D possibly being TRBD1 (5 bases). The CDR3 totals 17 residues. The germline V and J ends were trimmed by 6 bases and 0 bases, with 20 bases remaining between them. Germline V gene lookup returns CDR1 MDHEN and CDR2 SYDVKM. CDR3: CASRRGGLDNLNTEAFF. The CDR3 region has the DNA TGTGCCAGCAGGCGCGGCGGCCTGGACAATCTGAACACTGAAGCTTTCTTT. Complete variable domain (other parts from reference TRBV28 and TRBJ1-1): DVKVTQSSRYLVKRTGEKVFLECVQDMDHENMFWYRQDPGLGLRLIYFSYDVKMKEKGDIPEGYSVSREKKERFSLILESASTNQTSMYLCASRRGGLDNLNTEAFFGQGTRLTVV.

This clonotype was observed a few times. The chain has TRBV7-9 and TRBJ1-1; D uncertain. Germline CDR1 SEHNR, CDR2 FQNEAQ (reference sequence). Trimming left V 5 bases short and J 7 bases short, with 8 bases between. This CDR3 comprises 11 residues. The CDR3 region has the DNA TGTGCCAGCAGCGGTAGCTATGAAGCTTTCTTT. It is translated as CASSGSYEAFF.